This T cell receptor beta chain was identified in a study of CD8 T cells in Susac syndrome (dated by TCRdb to between 2017 and 2020). Looking at the study overall: Of the Susac syndrome patients who were sequenced, six had clinically active disease and roughly eight were in clinical remission. Susac syndrome patients were therapy-naive, on corticosteroids (some also receiving IVIg), or on IVIg alone at blood withdrawal. Repertoire sequencing was used to test whether CD8+ T cell activation and differentiation in Susac syndrome was antigen driven. Broad study findings and their caveats: The CD4+ T cell repertoire of patients with Susac syndrome showed no detectable clonal expansion. The TCR sequencing and HLA analysis was acknowledged to have included a relatively small number of individuals.

Peripheral blood CD8+ and CD4+ T cells from healthy donors, Susac syndrome patients and multiple sclerosis patients were profiled by high-throughput TCR beta sequencing. The Susac syndrome patients fulfilled recently defined diagnostic criteria for either definite or probable disease. CD8+ TEMRA cells were enriched by FACS, while bulk CD8+ and CD4+ T cells were purified by magnetic negative isolation. Blood was collected in EDTA tubes and processed within 24 hours, with PBMCs isolated through density gradient centrifugation. PBMCs destined for TCR sequencing were cryopreserved in liquid nitrogen and later thawed in a 37 °C water bath. A purity of at least 90% was achieved for sorted or isolated CD4+, CD8+ and CD8+ TEMRA cells. Trimming accounts for 0 bases at V and 2 bases at J, while the number of junction bases matched to no gene is 0. Its CDR3 holds 15 amino acids, cysteine through phenylalanine. Just CDR3 DNA is preserved here, 45 bases in frame from base 1. Taken from the germline V gene, the CDR1 and CDR2 loops are ENHRY and SYGVKD.

Comments on this clonotype: Its antigen is unknown. No quality values exist for individual bases; no much larger clone is one base distant.

RNA was extracted using the RNeasy kit, and roughly 0.45 to 1 microgram was reverse transcribed with random hexamers. TCR beta CDR3 regions were amplified with the immunoSEQ multiplex PCR assay covering 54 Vbeta and 13 Jbeta segments. To correct PCR amplification bias, a synthetic template baseline was used for both primer optimization and computational correction. Under the source paper's analysis protocol: Reads were annotated to V, D and J genes per IMGT and analyzed with immunoSEQ Analyzer, keeping only productive sequences. To calculate clonality, Shannon entropy was normalized by log2 of the number of productive unique sequences and then subtracted from one. For each patient and control, public and private clones were evaluated among the 100 most prevalent clones. A clone was defined as Susac-specific if it was absent from the healthy and MS cohorts, from some 1,100 published viral clones and from other ImmuneACCESS disease sequences. TCRdb trimmed the raw reads at Q25, called clones with MiXCR and kept productive beta chains. When rows share a CDR3 protein, they turn into one entry using the most common DNA and genes. The V and J calls and clone size come from TCRdb's table, not from the authors' own analysis. This sample lists 95,000 to 150,000 distinct CDR3 sequences; approximately 96% were detected once. The ten largest make up roughly 0.14% of the sample.

This receptor was identified in a human donor with Susac syndrome. Sequenced input: CD4+ T cells from PBMCs. This chain joins TRBV10-3 to TRBJ2-5; TRBD1 fits 10 bases in the junction. The CDR3 reads CAISESGQGQETQYF. The nucleotide sequence reads TGTGCCATCAGTGAGTCGGGACAGGGGCAAGAGACCCAGTACTTC.